These T cell receptor beta chains were read from a single sample in a study of blood T cell repertoires in COVID-19. The data were produced by immunoSEQ multiplex PCR, yet TCRdb's version contains in-frame clones alone and is incomplete. The table has approximately 100,000 clones, roughly 84% seen once. Material for sequencing was peripheral blood. Receptor source: a human donor in a cohort sampled during active COVID-19. Each CDR3 is given with its conserved first and last residue. Fields, in order: J gene, V gene, CDR3 protein.

>TRBJ2-5|TRBV19
CASSVDREETQYF
>TRBJ1-1|TRBV28
CASSSLGGLTEAFF
>TRBJ2-1|TRBV7-7
CASSLGLGGDAHYNEQFF
>TRBJ1-6|TRBV6-5
CASSQTRDSSLHF
>TRBJ1-2|TRBV27
CASRAAGGVGYTF
>TRBJ1-5|TRBV2
CASSEGAGSQPQHF
>TRBJ2-1|TRBV2
CASRGQEGGAYNEQFF
>TRBJ2-7|TRBV28
CASSPPSGRSYEQYF
>TRBJ2-2|TRBV3-1/TRBV3-2
CASSQDLSGGDPGELFF
>TRBJ1-2|TRBV6-2/TRBV6-3
CASSRWTGERGYGYTF
>TRBJ1-4|TRBV5-1
CASSSQGASEKLFF
>TRBJ2-3|TRBV7-9
CASSVPAGATVDTQYF
>TRBJ1-1|TRBV7-9
CASSRRTDMNTEAFF
>TRBJ1-1|TRBV28
CASILELEAFF
>TRBJ2-7|TRBV20-1
CSATNSREQYF
>TRBJ1-1|TRBV14
CASTQRDRYDQAFF
>TRBJ2-3|TRBV11-2
CASSLDLGQGTDTQYF
>TRBJ2-5|TRBV7-8
CASSWRGDRTEETQYF
>TRBJ2-1|TRBV13
CASSLGLAGGGEQFF
>TRBJ2-5|TRBV19
CASTLTSGGTPETQYF
>TRBJ1-1|TRBV10-3
CAISQGPGQTNTEAFF
>TRBJ1-1|TRBV10-1
CASSESWGRKAEAFF
>TRBJ2-4|TRBV13
CASSSYPKTGGLGTIAKNIQYF
>TRBJ2-4|TRBV7-9
CASSLGDTNIQYF
>TRBJ2-5|TRBV29-1
CSVRTSRGQTQYF
>TRBJ2-1|TRBV5-1
CASSFDRAAYNEQFF
>TRBJ1-3|TRBV28
CASSLDSGIGNTIYF
>TRBJ2-2|TRBV19
CALRASGSGELFF
>TRBJ1-3|TRBV6-1
CASSEAGRGGNTIYF
>TRBJ2-3|TRBV18
CASGYSGRDTQYF
>TRBJ2-1|TRBV4-1
CASSGPSGGPFYNEQFF
>TRBJ2-7|TRBV27
CASRADTRQGSIHEQYF
>TRBJ1-1|TRBV5-1
CASSPGQGPERAFF
>TRBJ2-1|TRBV7-3
CASSKTGTSGSGEQFF
>TRBJ2-1|TRBV14
CASSQVPSYNEQFF
>TRBJ1-1|TRBV5-1
CASSLRSGGADTEAFF
>TRBJ2-1|TRBV6-2/TRBV6-3
CASSYSGRGLPYNEQFF
>TRBJ2-1|TRBV6-6
CASKVTGAFGNEQFF
>TRBJ2-7|TRBV4-1
CASSPVGTGIYEQYF
>TRBJ2-1|TRBV11-3
CASSLGVAENEQFF
>TRBJ2-1|TRBV24-1
CATSDSTSSLNEQFF
>TRBJ2-1|TRBV29-1
CSVDFGQGAPNEQFF
>TRBJ1-4|TRBV5-4
CASSVGTGEREKLFF
>TRBJ2-7|TRBV28
CASSLTGSYSYEQYF
>TRBJ2-7|TRBV7-3
CASSRDILYEQYF
>TRBJ2-2|TRBV28
CASNRFDTGELFF
>TRBJ2-1|TRBV5-4
CASSLPTGGSGNEQFF
>TRBJ2-5|TRBV13
CASSLVGREYQETQYF
>TRBJ2-7|TRBV28
CASRPTGTGAYEQYF
>TRBJ2-2|TRBV6-4
CASSEQPNTGELFF
>TRBJ2-7|TRBV19
CASSIWASSYEQYF